This T cell receptor (beta chain) appears in the sequencing data of a study of shared T cell receptors in the human thymus. Sequencing used immunoSEQ multiplex PCR; TCRdb keeps in-frame clones, though not all of them. The table includes hundreds of thousands of clones, approximately 87% detected once. These sequences were also reported in another study, on human thymus T cells. That source notes: From resections taken during corrective heart surgery, the thymus tissue was obtained. Seemingly biased V and J gene usage marked thymic and blood repertoires.

Sequencing was performed on thymocytes. This TCR was recovered from a boy younger than two with a congenital heart defect.

This CDR3 is CASSGLAVDTQYF. As DNA, the CDR3 is TGTGCCAGTAGCGGACTAGCGGTAGATACGCAGTATTTT. The V gene is TRBV19, the J gene TRBJ2-3, with 10 bases aligning to TRBD2. The germline CDR1 and CDR2 sequences are LNHDA and SQIVND (reference sequence). CDR3 size: 13 residues. V was clipped by 6 bases and J by 5 bases; unmatched bases: 2.